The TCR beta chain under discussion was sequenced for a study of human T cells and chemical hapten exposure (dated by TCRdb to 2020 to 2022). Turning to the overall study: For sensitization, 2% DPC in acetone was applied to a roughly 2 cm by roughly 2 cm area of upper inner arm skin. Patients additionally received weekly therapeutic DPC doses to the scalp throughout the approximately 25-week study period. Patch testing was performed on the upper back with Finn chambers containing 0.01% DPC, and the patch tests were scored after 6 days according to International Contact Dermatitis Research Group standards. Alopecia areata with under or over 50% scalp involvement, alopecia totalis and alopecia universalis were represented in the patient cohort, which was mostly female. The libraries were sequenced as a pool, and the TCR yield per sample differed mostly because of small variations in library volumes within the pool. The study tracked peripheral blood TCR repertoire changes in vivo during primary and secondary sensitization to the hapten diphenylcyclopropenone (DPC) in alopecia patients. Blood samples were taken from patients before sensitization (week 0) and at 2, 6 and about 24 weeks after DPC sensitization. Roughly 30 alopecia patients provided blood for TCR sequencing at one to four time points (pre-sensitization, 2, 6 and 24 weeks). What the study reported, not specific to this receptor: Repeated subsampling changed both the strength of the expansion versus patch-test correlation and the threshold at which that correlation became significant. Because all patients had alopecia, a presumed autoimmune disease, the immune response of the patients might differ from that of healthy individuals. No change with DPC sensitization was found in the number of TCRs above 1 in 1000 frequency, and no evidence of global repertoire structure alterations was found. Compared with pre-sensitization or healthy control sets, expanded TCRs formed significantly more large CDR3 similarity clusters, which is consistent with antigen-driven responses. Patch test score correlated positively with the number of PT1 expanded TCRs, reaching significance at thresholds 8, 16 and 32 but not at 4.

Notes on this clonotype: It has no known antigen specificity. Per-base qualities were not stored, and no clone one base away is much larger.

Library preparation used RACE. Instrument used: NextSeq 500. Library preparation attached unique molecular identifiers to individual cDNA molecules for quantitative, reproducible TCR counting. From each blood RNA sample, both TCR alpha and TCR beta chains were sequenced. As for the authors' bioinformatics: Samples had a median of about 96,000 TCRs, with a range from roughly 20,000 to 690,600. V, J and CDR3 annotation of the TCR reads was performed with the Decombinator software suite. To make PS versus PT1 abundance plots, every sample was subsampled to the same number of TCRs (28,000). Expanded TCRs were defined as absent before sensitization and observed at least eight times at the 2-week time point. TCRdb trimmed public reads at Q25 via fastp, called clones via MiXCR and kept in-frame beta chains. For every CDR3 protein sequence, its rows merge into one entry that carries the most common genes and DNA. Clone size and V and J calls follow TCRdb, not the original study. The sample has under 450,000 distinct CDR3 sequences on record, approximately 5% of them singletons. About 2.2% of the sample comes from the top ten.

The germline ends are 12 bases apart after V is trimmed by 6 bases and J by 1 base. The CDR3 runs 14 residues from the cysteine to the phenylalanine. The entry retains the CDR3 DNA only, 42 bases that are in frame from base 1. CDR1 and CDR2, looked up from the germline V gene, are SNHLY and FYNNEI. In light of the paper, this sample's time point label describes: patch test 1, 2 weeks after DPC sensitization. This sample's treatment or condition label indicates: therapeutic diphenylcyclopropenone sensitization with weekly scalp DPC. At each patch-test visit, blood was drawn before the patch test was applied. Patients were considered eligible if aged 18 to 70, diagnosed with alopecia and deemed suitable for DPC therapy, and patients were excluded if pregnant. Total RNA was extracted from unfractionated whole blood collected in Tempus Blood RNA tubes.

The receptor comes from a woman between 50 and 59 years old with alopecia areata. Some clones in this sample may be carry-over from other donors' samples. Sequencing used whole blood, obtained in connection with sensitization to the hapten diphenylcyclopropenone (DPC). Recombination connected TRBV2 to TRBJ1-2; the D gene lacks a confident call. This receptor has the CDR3 CASRSDGFNYGYTF. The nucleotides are TGTGCCAGCAGGTCGGACGGATTTAACTATGGCTACACCTTC.